This T cell receptor beta chain comes out of a study of T cells after yellow fever vaccination. Study results and caveats: There was a small share of clonotypes that showed up in both the CD4 and CD8 compartments.

CDR1 and CDR2 from the germline V gene are DFQATT and SNEGSKA (reference sequence). The CDR3 has 15 amino acids. Unmatched junction bases numbered 6, after V lost 0 bases and J lost 6 bases. TCRdb independently ran MiXCR on the 5' RACE reads; one entry per CDR3 protein. The table includes about 340,000 distinct CDR3 sequences, under 15% detected once. Turning to this clonotype: Its antigen is as yet unknown.

Sequenced material: CD4+ T cells sorted from PBMCs, taken 15 days after the yellow fever booster vaccination. The V call is TRBV20-1, the J call TRBJ2-3; the match to TRBD2 covers 10 bases. The sequence came from a man between 18 and 35 years old who received the YFV17D yellow fever vaccine. The DNA of the CDR3 is TGCAGTGCTAGAGATAGGACTAGCGGTCTCGATACGCAGTATTTT. Amino acids: CSARDRTSGLDTQYF.